One sample yielded the 13 T cell receptor beta chains listed below, sequenced in a study of T cell responses to AZD1222 COVID-19 vaccine. Libraries were prepared by immunoSEQ multiplex PCR; TCRdb keeps only in-frame clonotypes and omits some of them. The data hold 100,000 to 150,000 clones, with 90% observed a single time. Material: peripheral blood, obtained on day 0 of AZD1222 vaccination. Every receptor here comes from an adult in good health.

The chain carries TRBV10-3 and TRBJ1-1; TRBD1 might be the D (6 bases). The CDR3 runs 14 residues. V was pared by 6 bases and J by 0 bases, with 11 bases between. CDR1 and CDR2 (germline): ENHRY, SYGVKD. DNA for the CDR3: TGTGCCATCAGGGGGGCCGTGATGAACACTGAAGCTTTCTTT. Residues: CAIRGAVMNTEAFF.

The table lists this clone with a count of one. V gene TRBV19 combines with J gene TRBJ1-2, with D unresolved. The CDR3 sequence is 14 residues long. V was clipped by 9 bases and J by 4 bases, with 18 bases between them. The germline V gene has CDR1 LNHDA and CDR2 SQIVND (reference sequence). The CDR3 DNA reads as TGTGCCAGCGACCAGCCGGGAGCTTCCTATGGCTACACCTTC. It translates to CASDQPGASYGYTF.

The V call is TRBV19, the J call TRBJ1-5, with 7 bases aligning to TRBD1. V shed 4 bases, J shed 5 bases, and the junction held 8 bases outside the gene matches. The CDR3 contains 15 residues. Germline V CDR1 and CDR2: LNHDA, SQIVND (reference sequence). The CDR3 sequence: CASSKGGGLHQPQHF. As DNA, the CDR3 is TGTGCCAGTAGTAAAGGAGGGGGCCTACATCAGCCCCAGCATTTT.

The rearrangement links TRBV27 to TRBJ1-2; D is possibly TRBD1 (5 bases). The CDR3 is 13 amino acids. CDR1 and CDR2 (germline): MNHEY, SMNVEV (reference sequence). V dropped 6 bases and J dropped 0 bases, with 8 bases sitting between them. CDR3 DNA: TGTGCCAGCAGGCTGACAGCTAACTATGGCTACACCTTC. This gives the protein CASRLTANYGYTF.

The chain recombines TRBV3-1 (or the pseudogene TRBV3-2) with TRBJ1-3, with 8 bases identical to TRBD1. V dropped 2 bases and J dropped 4; count of bases not matched to a gene: 1. The CDR3 sequence is 14 residues long. From germline, CDR1 is LGHDT and CDR2 YNNKEL (reference sequence). The CDR3 region is CASSQQGAGNTIYF. DNA of the CDR3: TGTGCCAGCAGCCAACAGGGGGCGGGAAACACCATATATTTT.

This chain uses TRBV9 with TRBJ2-2; D possibly corresponds to TRBD1 (6 bases). This CDR3 spans 12 amino acids. Trimming shortened V by 7 bases and J by 7 bases, and 11 bases separated the two germline ends. Germline loops: CDR1 SGDLS, CDR2 YYNGEE. The CDR3 nucleotides read TGTGCCAGCGGGGGCCTGGACGGGGAGCTGTTTTTT. Its protein is CASGGLDGELFF. The full variable domain, completed using reference TRBV9 and TRBJ2-2, is DSGVTQTPKHLITATGQRVTLRCSPRSGDLSVYWYQQSLDQGLQFLIQYYNGEERAKGNILERFSAQQFPDLHSELNLSSLELGDSALYFCASGGLDGELFFGEGSRLTVL.

This sequence joins TRBV7-2 and TRBJ2-2, with a possible D match to TRBD2 (6 bases). V was pared by 1 base and J by 2 bases, with 20 bases between. The CDR3 is 19 residues long. Germline CDR1 reads SGHTA; CDR2 reads FQGNSA. CDR3 DNA sequence: TGTGCCAGCAGCTTAGGCCCCCCGACCCATAGCGGAAACACCGGGGAGCTGTTTTTT. Amino acids: CASSLGPPTHSGNTGELFF.

The rearrangement joins TRBV5-4 to TRBJ1-4; D remains ambiguous. The V and J ends lost 3 bases and 5 bases respectively, with 14 bases between them. CDR1 SGHNT and CDR2 YYREEE come from the germline V gene (reference sequence). This CDR3 spans 15 amino acids. The CDR3, as DNA: TGTGCCAGCAGCTCACGGACGGGCCCCAATGAAAAACTGTTTTTT. Its protein is CASSSRTGPNEKLFF.

CDR3 bases: TGTGCCAGCAGCTTAGTGCCGGGTTACGAGCAGTACTTC. It translates to CASSLVPGYEQYF. This sequence joins TRBV11-1 and TRBJ2-7; D call uncertain. The length of the CDR3 is 13 residues. Trimming took off 1 base at V and 4 bases at J, with 8 bases between the two ends. CDR1 SGHAT and CDR2 FQDESV come from the germline V gene (reference sequence).

The rearrangement uses TRBV25-1 and TRBJ1-6; 7 positions match TRBD1. Germline V CDR1 and CDR2: MGHDK, SYGVNS. V lost 4 bases and J lost 9; bases outside the gene matches: 9. CDR3 length: 15 residues. This CDR3 reads CASSGPGTVRSPLHF. DNA of the CDR3: TGTGCCAGCAGTGGCCCCGGGACAGTACGTTCACCCCTCCACTTT.

The chain recombines TRBV3-1 (or the pseudogene TRBV3-2) with TRBJ1-5; D uncertain. Trimming left V 5 bases short and J 3 bases short, with 14 bases between. Per germline, CDR1 LGHDT and CDR2 YNNKEL (reference sequence). The length of the CDR3 is 15 residues. In DNA, the CDR3 is TGTGCCAGCAGCAACGGACCCTTAAACAATCAGCCCCAGCATTTT. It codes for CASSNGPLNNQPQHF.

The chain has TRBV7-6 and TRBJ2-7; a weak D match, TRBD1 (5 bases). Per the germline V gene, CDR1 is SGHVS and CDR2 is FNYEAQ. The CDR3 is 15 residues long. The V and J ends lost 1 base and 6 bases respectively, with 16 bases between them. CDR3 loop: CASSLEGQGFGEQYF. The CDR3 DNA reads as TGTGCCAGCAGCTTAGAGGGTCAGGGATTCGGCGAGCAGTACTTC.

The chain joins TRBV5-1 to TRBJ1-2; D is perhaps TRBD1 (5 bases). The CDR3 is 13 residues long. CDR1 SGHRS and CDR2 YFSETQ come from the germline V gene. Trimming took off 5 bases at V and 3 bases at J, with 11 bases between the two ends. In DNA, the CDR3 is TGCGCCAGCAGGCGGGCGGGGGACTATGGCTACACCTTC. Amino acids: CASRRAGDYGYTF.